The 23 T cell receptor beta chains presented below share a single source sample, sequenced in a study of T cells after yellow fever vaccination. One entry per CDR3 protein results from TCRdb running MiXCR on the 5' RACE reads. The data contain about 230,000 distinct CDR3 sequences, approximately 6.7% of them singletons. The sequences come from CD4+ T cells sorted from PBMCs, collected on the day of the yellow fever booster vaccination. Every receptor here comes from a man aged 25 to 40 who received the YFV17D yellow fever vaccine.

This clonotype was observed a handful of times. The chain couples TRBV12-3 or TRBV12-4 to TRBJ2-3, with TRBD2 matching over 8 bases. The CDR3 consists of 15 residues. Trimming took 8 bases from V and 4 from J; bases not matched to a gene: 11. The CDR3 is CASRRGGRFSDTQYF. CDR3 nucleotides: TGTGCCAGCCGACGGGGCGGGAGGTTCTCAGATACGCAGTATTTT.

This clonotype occurred a few times. The rearrangement joins TRBV29-1 to TRBJ2-7; D gene unclear. CDR3 length equals 13 residues. V was cut by 5 bases and J by 6 bases, with 17 bases left in between. Germline lookup yields CDR1 SQVTM and CDR2 ANQGSEA. CDR3 sequence reads: CSVLPLAAAEQYF. The DNA of the CDR3 is TGCAGCGTTCTACCGCTGGCGGCGGCCGAGCAGTACTTC.

This clonotype was counted ten times or more. CDR3 sequence: CSVADRSSYNEQFF. DNA of the CDR3: TGCAGCGTTGCGGACAGGAGCTCCTACAATGAGCAGTTCTTC. V is TRBV29-1 and J is TRBJ2-1, with 7 bases matching TRBD1. The CDR3 has 14 residues. The trim removed 4 bases at V and 0 bases at J, leaving 3 bases unmatched. The germline CDR1 and CDR2 sequences are SQVTM and ANQGSEA.

The chain joins TRBV19 to TRBJ2-3, with 8 positions matching TRBD2. The CDR3 spans 14 residues. Germline V gene data show CDR1 as LNHDA and CDR2 as SQIVND (reference sequence). The V segment lost 7 bases and the J segment 0 bases; nucleotides outside the gene matches: 3. CDR3 region: CASKGLVSTDTQYF. Here the CDR3 DNA reads TGTGCCAGTAAGGGACTAGTGAGCACAGATACGCAGTATTTT.

This clonotype was seen a handful of times. The gene calls are TRBV6-1 and TRBJ2-3; 12 nucleotides align to TRBD2. Germline V gives CDR1 MNHNS, CDR2 SASEGT. The V and J ends lost 5 bases and 2 bases, in that order; junction bases with no gene match: 8. The CDR3 length is 17 residues. The CDR3 here is CASSKIGLAGYTDTQYF. The CDR3 DNA sequence: TGTGCCAGCAGTAAAATTGGACTAGCGGGATACACAGATACGCAGTATTTT.

This clonotype was counted only a few times. V is TRBV10-3 and J is TRBJ2-5; the D gene is possibly TRBD2 (5 bases). Trimming removed 0 bases from V and 5 bases from J, with 7 bases in between. The CDR3 is made up of 13 amino acids. Germline CDR1 is ENHRY and CDR2 is SYGVKD. The CDR3 here is CAISESRGETQYF. In DNA form, the CDR3 reads TGTGCCATCAGTGAGTCCAGAGGGGAGACCCAGTACTTC.

The table lists this clonotype with a few counts. The rearrangement uses TRBV6-5 and TRBJ2-2, with D perhaps assigned TRBD1 or TRBD2 (5 bases each). Trimming removed 6 bases at V and 7 bases at J, with 15 bases between. Germline CDR1 reads MNHEY; CDR2 reads SVGAGI. CDR3 length equals 14 residues. The CDR3 coding sequence is TGTGCCAGCAGCTTCGTCGGGACGGGCGGGGAGCTGTTTTTT. Its protein product is CASSFVGTGGELFF.

This clonotype has just a few counts. This chain uses TRBV27 with TRBJ2-1; D is uncertain. The V end lost 3 bases, the J end lost 0 bases, and 9 bases lay between the germline ends. This CDR3 contains 15 residues. Per germline, CDR1 MNHEY and CDR2 SMNVEV (reference sequence). CDR3 nucleotides: TGTGCCAGCAGTTTGCTTCTAGTCTCCTACAATGAGCAGTTCTTC. Residues: CASSLLLVSYNEQFF.

The chain employs TRBV20-1 and TRBJ1-2; D is uncertain. Germline lookup yields CDR1 DFQATT and CDR2 SNEGSKA (reference sequence). This CDR3 comprises 8 residues. Trimming removed 6 bases from V and 13 bases from J, with 9 bases in between. CDR3: CSAHLPTF. CDR3 DNA: TGCAGTGCGCACCTCCCCACCTTC.

The sample holds a few counts of this clonotype. J is TRBJ1-1 and V is TRBV6-1, with D maybe TRBD1 (5 bases). The germline V and J ends were trimmed by 2 bases and 1 base, with 11 bases remaining between them. Germline CDR1 MNHNS, CDR2 SASEGT. The length of the CDR3 is 15 residues. As DNA, the CDR3 is TGTGCCAGCAGTGAACTGGGACCGAAGAACACTGAAGCTTTCTTT. Translation gives CASSELGPKNTEAFF.

The CDR3, as DNA: TGTGCCAGCAGCCCCCAACTAGCGGCCCCCTACAATGAGCAGTTCTTC. Translation gives CASSPQLAAPYNEQFF. The rearrangement links TRBV7-9 to TRBJ2-1, with TRBD2 matching 8 bases. With 5 bases clipped from V and 2 bases from J, the junction kept 8 bases outside the gene matches. The germline CDR1 and CDR2 sequences are SEHNR and FQNEAQ (reference sequence). This CDR3 has 16 amino acids.

This clonotype was observed many times. CDR3 in DNA: TGCGCCAGCAGCCCGCGGGGGACCGGGGAGCTGTTTTTT. Protein sequence: CASSPRGTGELFF. This sequence joins TRBV5-1 and TRBJ2-2, with TRBD2 matching over 7 bases. J gave up 5 bases and V 4 bases, and 2 bases lay outside the gene matches. CDR1 is SGHRS, CDR2 YFSETQ, per germline. CDR3 length equals 13 residues.

This clonotype showed up many times. The chain couples TRBV18 to TRBJ2-3, with D possibly matching TRBD1 (5 bases). The CDR3 runs 15 residues. V gave up 3 bases and J gave up 0 bases, with 10 bases separating them. Per the germline V gene, CDR1 is KGHSH and CDR2 is LQKENI. DNA of the CDR3: TGTGCCAGCTCACCCGGACAAATAAGCACAGATACGCAGTATTTT. Translated: CASSPGQISTDTQYF.

V is TRBV10-3 and J is TRBJ1-2; tentative D call: TRBD1 (5 bases). CDR1 is ENHRY and CDR2 is SYGVKD in the germline V gene. The CDR3 sequence is 14 residues long. V was pared by 8 bases and J by 3 bases, with 16 bases between. CDR3 coding DNA: TGTGCCATCTCCCTTGGCAGGGAGGACTATGGCTACACCTTC. As protein: CAISLGREDYGYTF.

The table lists this clonotype with a few counts. The rearrangement joins TRBV6-2 or TRBV6-3 to TRBJ2-2; 8 positions match TRBD1. The CDR3 is 17 amino acids. Germline V CDR1 and CDR2: MNHEY, SVGEGT. Trimming at V came to 2 bases and at J to 7 bases, leaving 12 bases not matched to a gene. The CDR3 sequence is CASSYTSGTGVIGELFF. The CDR3 DNA reads TGTGCCAGCAGTTACACCTCCGGGACAGGAGTGATCGGGGAGCTGTTTTTT.

This clonotype has ten or more counts. The J gene is TRBJ2-1, the V gene TRBV18; 8 positions match TRBD2. This CDR3 is built from 15 residues. Germline assignment: CDR1 KGHSH and CDR2 LQKENI. V lost 0 bases and J lost 4; bases outside the gene matches: 2. The CDR3 reads CASSPPGLGYNEQFF. The CDR3 region has the DNA TGTGCCAGCTCACCACCGGGACTAGGTTACAATGAGCAGTTCTTC.

This clonotype appeared a few times. V usage is TRBV20-1 and J usage is TRBJ1-5, with 8 positions matching TRBD1. With 6 bases clipped from V and 5 bases from J, the junction kept 9 bases outside the gene matches. CDR3 length: 14 amino acids. The V gene's germline CDR1 is DFQATT and CDR2 SNEGSKA (reference sequence). Here the CDR3 reads CSAERTGSDQPQHF. In nucleotides, the CDR3 is TGCAGTGCAGAGCGGACAGGGAGTGATCAGCCCCAGCATTTT.

This clonotype was detected only a few times. This CDR3 is CSAQNPGTSTYEQYF. Here the CDR3 DNA reads TGCAGTGCTCAAAACCCCGGGACTAGCACCTACGAGCAGTACTTC. The chain is built from TRBV20-1 and TRBJ2-7, with 9 bases that match TRBD2. The length of the CDR3 is 15 residues. V lost 5 bases, J lost 2 bases, and 10 bases stayed unmatched. Germline-derived CDR1 and CDR2 are DFQATT and SNEGSKA (reference sequence).

This clonotype was found many times. V usage is TRBV20-1 and J usage is TRBJ2-7, with TRBD2 as a possible D gene (5 bases). The CDR3 has 12 amino acids. Trimming took 6 bases from V and 5 from J, leaving 14 bases between them. CDR1 DFQATT and CDR2 SNEGSKA come from the germline V gene (reference sequence). The CDR3 reads CSAKGLVHEQYF. CDR3 coding DNA: TGCAGTGCGAAAGGACTGGTCCACGAGCAGTACTTC.

The chain employs TRBV20-1 and TRBJ2-1, with 10 nucleotides matching TRBD2. The CDR3 totals 14 residues. The germline CDR1 and CDR2 sequences are DFQATT and SNEGSKA (reference sequence). Trimming cost V 4 bases and J 9 bases; bases outside gene matches: 9. CDR3 nucleotide sequence: TGCAGTGCTACAGAAGCGGGAGGGCCCGGTGAGCAGTTCTTC. It codes for CSATEAGGPGEQFF.

The rearrangement links TRBV12-3 or TRBV12-4 to TRBJ2-2; a weak D match, TRBD1 (6 bases). The CDR3 totals 16 residues. V lost 8 bases and J lost 4, with 20 bases in between. CDR3: CASRWRGGSGTGELFF. CDR3 DNA: TGTGCCAGCCGTTGGCGTGGGGGCTCGGGCACCGGGGAGCTGTTTTTT.

This clonotype was counted ten times or more. The chain links TRBV7-9 to TRBJ2-3, with 10 bases identical to TRBD2. The CDR3 covers 16 residues. Germline assignment: CDR1 SEHNR and CDR2 FQNEAQ (reference sequence). V trimming: 4 bases; J trimming: 6 bases; junction bases outside the gene matches: 10. The CDR3 region has the DNA TGTGCCAGCAGCTCGGCCCCGGGACTAGCGTATGATACGCAGTATTTT. Translated, it gives CASSSAPGLAYDTQYF.

This clonotype was counted many times. The CDR3 DNA sequence: TGCGCCAGCAGCCTCGAGGGGGGGGCAGATACGCAGTATTTT. This sequence encodes CASSLEGGADTQYF. This rearrangement joins TRBV5-1 to TRBJ2-3; D perhaps matches TRBD2 (7 bases). The CDR3 runs to 14 residues. Germline CDR1 reads SGHRS; CDR2 reads YFSETQ. V lost 4 bases to trimming and J lost 4 bases, with 13 bases between them.